This T cell receptor beta chain was retrieved from a study of T cells after posttransplantation cyclophosphamide. Treatment was busulfan-fludarabine conditioning, a marrow graft, and cyclophosphamide on days +3 and +4. Libraries were prepared by immunoSEQ multiplex PCR; TCRdb keeps only in-frame clonotypes and omits some of them. The data hold several thousand clones, with approximately 68% observed a single time. General observations from the study: Skin or GI-infiltrating T cells shared few TRB sequences with blood. Recipient CMV seropositivity and CMV reactivation strongly tracked TRB clonality. Later post-transplant blood repertoires were often dominated by donor CD8+ memory clones.

With respect to this clone: What it recognizes is unknown.

The V gene lost 2 bases and the J gene lost 11 bases, with 18 bases spanning the gap. The CDR3 has 14 amino acids. The germline V gene has CDR1 MNHEY and CDR2 SMNVEV (reference sequence). The receptor was derived from a male patient between 55 and 70 years old who received an allogeneic stem cell transplant from an unrelated donor, was CMV-positive, and had acute GVHD only. Part of the T cell pool may stem from the graft donor. Sequenced here: PBMCs, sampled 362 days after allogeneic stem cell transplant with posttransplant cyclophosphamide. V and J are TRBV27 and TRBJ1-1; no firm D call. In nucleotides, the CDR3 is TGTGCCAGCAGTTTAAGTCCCCCTCTCCAGAGGGCTTTCTTT. It is translated as CASSLSPPLQRAFF.